The clone carrying this TCR beta chain appeared many times. Its antigen is currently unknown. The CDR3 runs 15 residues. Trimming removed 6 bases from V and 2 bases from J, with 14 bases in between. These data originate in a study of T cells in Graves' hyperthyroidism and ophthalmopathy. Study-wide points: A model of 13 V-J pairs discriminated ophthalmopathy from stable hyperthyroidism.

Investigators excluded patients with uncontrolled infection, other autoimmune disease, pregnancy or lactation. Clinical symptoms, serum thyroxine, TRAb, thyroid ultrasound and orbital computed tomography informed diagnoses. TCR beta CDR3 region amplification was performed from RNA transcripts. Carried out on the TCR CDR3, a first-round RT-PCR used the HTBI primer set. TCRdb ran MiXCR on the multiplex PCR reads and lists one entry per CDR3 protein. The sample contains nearly 600,000 distinct CDR3 sequences, 12% to 15% of which appear only once. The V gene is TRBV12-3 or TRBV12-4, the J gene TRBJ1-5; D might be TRBD1 (5 bases). Sample: blood. This TCR was recovered from a woman aged 18-30 years with Graves' ophthalmopathy. CDR3 nucleotide sequence: TGTGCCAGCAGCCGGTCAGGGTACGGCAATCAGCCCCAGCATTTT. Residues: CASSRSGYGNQPQHF.